These 17 T cell receptor beta chains were all obtained from the same sample, sequenced in a study of blood T cells in healthy people across ages. It was with a sample-barcoded 5' primer and a J-beta primer mix that a second PCR of about 7 to 12 cycles was run. MiXCR, applied by TCRdb to the 5' RACE reads, yields one record per CDR3 protein. The profile shows under 1,000,000 distinct CDR3 sequences, less than 60% of them singletons. Sequencing input: blood. The receptors were sampled from a man older than 75 in good health.

V is TRBV5-1 and J is TRBJ2-7; 7 bases match TRBD2. The end of the DNA is better explained by TRBJ2-5, so the J call may be wrong. CDR1 is SGHRS and CDR2 is YFSETQ in the germline V gene. This CDR3 has 15 residues. In DNA, the CDR3 is TGCGCCAGCAGCCAAGGACTAGTAGTTCAAGAGACCCAGTACTTC. Translated, it gives CASSQGLVVQETQYF.

This chain links TRBV20-1 with TRBJ2-3; the match to TRBD2 covers 11 bases. The V gene's germline CDR1 is DFQATT and CDR2 SNEGSKA (reference sequence). J was trimmed by 5 bases and V by 0 bases; bases with no gene match: 16. The CDR3 sequence is 19 residues long. DNA for the CDR3: TGCAGTGCTAGAGATCTCCTAGCGGGAGGCTCCGGTTTCATAGATACGCAGTATTTT. It specifies CSARDLLAGGSGFIDTQYF.

This clonotype has more than one count but fewer than ten. In DNA form, the CDR3 reads TGTGCCAGCAGCTTAAGTTCGGGACAGGGGAATAGGAATGAGCAGTTCTTC. Translated, it gives CASSLSSGQGNRNEQFF. The V call is TRBV7-9, the J call TRBJ2-1, with TRBD1 matching 10 bases. J lost 7 bases, V lost 2 bases, and 11 bases had no gene match. Germline V gene data show CDR1 as SEHNR and CDR2 as FQNEAQ (reference sequence). The CDR3 consists of 17 residues.

The rearrangement joins TRBV5-1 to TRBJ2-3; 8 positions agree with TRBD2. Germline CDR1 reads SGHRS; CDR2 reads YFSETQ. The V segment lost 1 base and the J segment 5 bases; nucleotides outside the gene matches: 9. This CDR3 has 16 amino acids. The CDR3 loop is CASSLTGTRLRDTQYF. The CDR3 DNA follows: TGCGCCAGCAGCTTGACCGGGACTAGACTTAGAGATACGCAGTATTTT.

The rearrangement uses TRBV19 and TRBJ1-4; 7 nucleotides match TRBD1. Germline CDR1 is LNHDA and CDR2 is SQIVND (reference sequence). The CDR3 is made up of 16 amino acids. The V gene end was trimmed by 4 bases and the J gene end by 0 bases; junction bases not matched to a gene: 5. CDR3: CASSKQGTSTNEKLFF. The CDR3 DNA sequence: TGTGCCAGTAGTAAACAGGGGACTTCAACTAATGAAAAACTGTTTTTT. The full variable domain, rest sourced from reference TRBV19 and TRBJ1-4, is DGGITQSPKYLFRKEGQNVTLSCEQNLNHDAMYWYRQDPGQGLRLIYYSQIVNDFQKGDIAEGYSVSREKKESFPLTVTSAQKNPTAFYLCASSKQGTSTNEKLFFGSGTQLSVL.

This clonotype showed up just a few times. The chain joins TRBV20-1 to TRBJ1-2; 7 nucleotides align to TRBD1. Per germline, CDR1 DFQATT and CDR2 SNEGSKA (reference sequence). This CDR3 is 14 amino acids long. The V segment lost 1 base and the J segment 3 bases; nucleotides outside the gene matches: 5. In nucleotides, the CDR3 is TGCAGTGCTAGAGTTGAGGGGGCCGACTATGGCTACACCTTC. Translation gives CSARVEGADYGYTF.

This clonotype was found once. Sequence at one end of the junction differs from germline and may be a read error. The chain has TRBV30 and TRBJ1-1, with a possible D match to TRBD1 (5 bases). CDR1 and CDR2 (germline): GTSNPN, SVGIG (reference sequence). The CDR3 runs 13 residues. The CDR3 region is CAWRSGQGTGAFF. DNA of the CDR3: TGTGCCTGGAGATCGGGGCAGGGCACTGGAGCTTTCTTT.

This clonotype was seen repeatedly, ten times or more. This chain uses TRBV29-1 with TRBJ2-3, with D tentatively TRBD2 (6 bases). The CDR3 sequence is 12 residues long. Germline V gene lookup returns CDR1 SQVTM and CDR2 ANQGSEA. Deletions cut 7 bases from V and 3 bases from J, with 11 bases between. Written as DNA, the CDR3 is TGCAGCGGGGAGGAGGGTACAGATACGCAGTATTTT. This codes for CSGEEGTDTQYF.

The chain recombines TRBV6-5 with TRBJ2-7, with 8 nucleotides matching TRBD2. V lost 0 bases, J lost 2 bases, and 6 bases stayed unmatched. There are 16 residues in the CDR3. Germline values: CDR1 MNHEY, CDR2 SVGAGI. CDR3 amino acids: CASSYSGLARPYEQYF. For the CDR3, the DNA is TGTGCCAGCAGTTACTCAGGACTAGCACGGCCCTACGAGCAGTACTTC.

CDR3 DNA: TGCAGTGCTAGAGGGACAGGGGAGTACGAGCAGTACTTC. Translating gives CSARGTGEYEQYF. J is TRBJ2-7 and V is TRBV20-1; 9 bases agree with TRBD1. Germline-derived CDR1 and CDR2 are DFQATT and SNEGSKA (reference sequence). V dropped 1 base and J dropped 4; count of bases not matched to a gene: 2. The CDR3 contains 13 residues.

The chain couples TRBV7-2 to TRBJ2-1; 7 bases map to TRBD2. V lost 0 bases to trimming and J lost 10 bases; unmatched junction nucleotides: 12. The CDR3 has 16 amino acids. Germline CDR1 and CDR2: SGHTA and FQGNSA. The DNA of the CDR3 is TGTGCCAGCAGCTTAGCCTTTCACTCTGGGGGAGGGGAGCAGTTCTTC. Translating gives CASSLAFHSGGGEQFF.

This clonotype turned up a few times. The chain couples TRBV12-3 or TRBV12-4 to TRBJ2-1; 9 bases line up with TRBD2. The CDR3 is made up of 14 amino acids. V shed 5 bases, J shed 7 bases, and the junction held 6 bases outside the gene matches. The CDR3 loop is CASSRAGGRNEQFF. The CDR3 DNA follows: TGTGCCAGCAGTAGAGCGGGAGGTCGGAATGAGCAGTTCTTC.

There are a few counts of this clonotype. This may arise from a read error, as a much more abundant clone is one base away. The V and J genes are TRBV28 and TRBJ2-7; D perhaps matches TRBD2 (5 bases). Germline V gene lookup returns CDR1 MDHEN and CDR2 SYDVKM. V was cut by 3 bases and J by 12 bases, with 18 bases left in between. The CDR3 covers 13 residues. CDR3 bases: TGTGCCAGCAGTTTCCGCCTGGCGCGGACTCTGTACTTC. This codes for CASSFRLARTLYF.

A word on this clonotype: A read error may be the cause here, since a much bigger clone is one base away. V gene TRBV5-1 combines with J gene TRBJ2-5; D gene unclear. Germline V CDR1 and CDR2: SGHRS, YFSETQ. The CDR3 sequence is 13 residues long. V lost 0 bases and J 11 bases, leaving 14 bases between the germline ends. The chain's CDR3 is CASSLDRAHKQYF. As DNA, the CDR3 is TGCGCCAGCAGCTTGGACCGGGCTCACAAGCAGTACTTC.

The gene calls are TRBV7-9 and TRBJ2-2; no firm D call. CDR1 and CDR2 (germline): SEHNR, FQNEAQ (reference sequence). The CDR3 contains 15 residues. Trimming cost V 1 base and J 0 bases, with 6 bases left between them. The CDR3 region has the DNA TGTGCCAGCAGCTTAGACCTAACGAACACCGGGGAGCTGTTTTTT. It translates to CASSLDLTNTGELFF.

On this clonotype: The junction departs from the called germline gene at one end, perhaps through a read error. V and J are TRBV15 and TRBJ2-5; 10 bases are shared with TRBD1. CDR3 length: 17 residues. Per the germline V gene, CDR1 is LNHNV and CDR2 is YYDKDF (reference sequence). CDR3: CATSRDHTLSDRGTRYF. The CDR3 bases are TGTGCCACCAGCAGAGATCACACCTTGTCGGACAGGGGGACCCGGTACTTC.

This chain joins TRBV29-1 and TRBJ2-1, with 14 nucleotides matching TRBD2. Trimming removed 7 bases from V and 10 bases from J; junction bases left unmatched: 9. The CDR3 covers 14 residues. Looked up from germline, CDR1 is SQVTM and CDR2 is ANQGSEA. CDR3: CSAFGLAGGWEQFF. The CDR3, as DNA: TGCAGCGCGTTCGGACTAGCGGGGGGCTGGGAGCAGTTCTTC.